Following are 20 T cell receptor beta chains from one sample sequenced in a study of shared clonotypes between healthy human individuals. The repertoire was sequenced with immunoSEQ multiplex PCR; TCRdb's copy has only in-frame clones and lacks some. This table holds fewer than 100,000 clones, under 80% found once. Sequencing was performed on memory CD8+ T cells sorted from blood. The subset: CD45RO+ cells pooled with CCR7-negative TemRA cells. These receptors came from a man aged 25 to 40 in good health.

J is TRBJ2-5 and V is TRBV25-1, with D perhaps TRBD1 (6 bases). CDR3 size: 13 residues. Germline CDR1 and CDR2: MGHDK and SYGVNS. Trimming cost V 4 bases and J 7 bases, with 13 bases left between them. CDR3 region: CASSGGPKGTQYF. CDR3 nucleotides: TGTGCCAGCAGTGGGGGGCCAAAGGGGACCCAGTACTTC. Filled out from reference TRBV25-1 and TRBJ2-5, the complete variable domain reads EADIYQTPRYLVIGTGKKITLECSQTMGHDKMYWYQQDPGMELHLIHYSYGVNSTEKGDLSSESTVSRIRTEHFPLTLESARPSHTSQYLCASSGGPKGTQYFGPGTRLLVL.

The chain recombines TRBV7-9 with TRBJ2-3; 10 bases map to TRBD1. V gave up 2 bases and J gave up 5 bases; unmatched junction bases: 4. Looked up from germline, CDR1 is SEHNR and CDR2 is FQNEAQ (reference sequence). The CDR3 has 15 amino acids. CDR3 DNA sequence: TGTGCCAGCAGCTTACCGGGACAGGGGCAAGATACGCAGTATTTT. Translating gives CASSLPGQGQDTQYF.

Note on this clone: A far larger clone is a single base away, which makes a read error likely. This sequence joins TRBV4-3 and TRBJ2-7; weak D call: TRBD2 (6 bases). The CDR3 runs 11 residues. Looked up from germline, CDR1 is LGHNA and CDR2 is YSLEER. V lost 5 bases, J lost 9 bases, and 11 bases lay in between. The CDR3 loop is CASSLGLGQYF. Written as DNA, the CDR3 is TGCGCCAGCAGCTTGGGACTGGGGCAGTACTTC.

The V call is TRBV11-2, the J call TRBJ1-5; possible D gene TRBD1, 6 bases. The V end was cut by 1 base, the J end by 12 bases, with 16 bases between. The V gene's germline CDR1 is SGHAT and CDR2 FQNNGV. This CDR3 spans 14 amino acids. The CDR3: CASSLVTGALGQHF. Here the CDR3 DNA reads TGTGCCAGCAGCTTAGTTACGGGGGCGCTGGGCCAGCATTTT. The entire variable domain, with the rest obtained from reference TRBV11-2 and TRBJ1-5, is as follows: EAGVAQSPRYKIIEKRQSVAFWCNPISGHATLYWYQQILGQGPKLLIQFQNNGVVDDSQLPKDRFSAERLKGVDSTLKIQPAKLEDSAVYLCASSLVTGALGQHFGDGTRLSIL.

This chain joins TRBV5-1 and TRBJ1-2; no reliable D call. Per the germline V gene, CDR1 is SGHRS and CDR2 is YFSETQ. The CDR3 has 14 amino acids. The V and J ends lost 0 bases and 2 bases respectively, with 8 bases between them. This chain's CDR3 is CASSLASDNYGYTF. CDR3 in DNA: TGCGCCAGCAGCTTGGCTAGTGACAACTATGGCTACACCTTC. Full variable domain (outside the CDR3, taken from reference TRBV5-1 and TRBJ1-2): KAGVTQTPRYLIKTRGQQVTLSCSPISGHRSVSWYQQTPGQGLQFLFEYFSETQRNKGNFPGRFSGRQFSNSRSEMNVSTLELGDSALYLCASSLASDNYGYTFGSGTRLTVV.

This clone was found once. The CDR3 bases are TGTGCCAGCAAGGTCGGCTGGGGAGATGGCTATGGCTACACCTTC. It is translated as CASKVGWGDGYGYTF. The chain uses TRBV6-1 and TRBJ1-2; D call uncertain. Trimming left V 7 bases short and J 4 bases short, with 19 bases between. This CDR3 contains 15 residues. The V gene's germline CDR1 is MNHNS and CDR2 SASEGT.

About this clone: At one end, the junction sequence differs from germline, possibly due to a read error. The same CDR3 is also encoded by other DNA sequences in this sample. This chain links TRBV5-6 with TRBJ2-7; a weak D match, TRBD1 (6 bases). Germline CDR1 reads SGHDT; CDR2 reads YYEEEE. The CDR3 has 14 residues. CDR3 in DNA: TGTGCCAGCAGTGGGGGCTTAGGGATGAGAGAGCAGTACTTT. This translates into CASSGGLGMREQYF.

This chain uses TRBV5-8 with TRBJ2-2; a possible D gene is TRBD2 (5 bases). This CDR3 contains 15 residues. Per germline, CDR1 SGHTS and CDR2 YDEGEE. Trimming left V 0 bases short and J 5 bases short, with 11 bases between. CDR3 residues: CASSLAGRRTGELFF. The CDR3 DNA is TGTGCCAGCAGCTTGGCAGGCCGGAGGACCGGGGAGCTGTTTTTT.

This clone was seen at least ten times. Distinct nucleotide sequences in the sample also encode this CDR3. The CDR3 coding sequence is TGTGCCAGCAGCTTAATAAACACTGAAGCTTTCTTT. This codes for CASSLINTEAFF. The J gene is TRBJ1-1, the V gene TRBV7-9, with D uncertain. The V gene's germline CDR1 is SEHNR and CDR2 FQNEAQ (reference sequence). This CDR3 region has 12 residues. Trimming cost V 2 bases and J 2 bases, with 3 bases left between them.

This rearrangement joins TRBV13 to TRBJ2-5; 14 bases map to TRBD2. The V gene's germline CDR1 is PRHDT and CDR2 FYEKMQ (reference sequence). Losses at the gene ends were 5 bases for V and 4 bases for J; bases not matched to a gene: 9. The CDR3 is 17 amino acids. The CDR3 DNA reads TGTGCCAGCAGCATTGACTCGGGACTAGCGGGAGTAGAGACCCAGTACTTC. Protein product: CASSIDSGLAGVETQYF.

CDR3 sequence (DNA): TGCGCCAGCAGCTCCGACCAGAGCTCCTACAATGAGCAGTTCTTC. It is translated as CASSSDQSSYNEQFF. V gene TRBV5-1 combines with J gene TRBJ2-1, with no clear D. Deletions cut 3 bases from V and 0 bases from J, with 10 bases between. Germline loops: CDR1 SGHRS, CDR2 YFSETQ. The CDR3 has 15 amino acids. Together with reference TRBV5-1 and TRBJ2-1, the CDR3 gives the full variable domain: KAGVTQTPRYLIKTRGQQVTLSCSPISGHRSVSWYQQTPGQGLQFLFEYFSETQRNKGNFPGRFSGRQFSNSRSEMNVSTLELGDSALYLCASSSDQSSYNEQFFGPGTRLTVL.

A few counts support this clone. The V call is TRBV7-9, the J call TRBJ1-2; 9 bases match TRBD1. With 10 bases clipped from V and 3 bases from J, the junction kept 9 bases outside the gene matches. Germline V gene lookup returns CDR1 SEHNR and CDR2 FQNEAQ (reference sequence). The CDR3 runs 14 residues. For the CDR3, the DNA is TGTGCCACCGGGCGGACAGGGGAGGACTATGGCTACACCTTC. Amino acids: CATGRTGEDYGYTF.

The genes are TRBV2 and TRBJ2-1; 9 bases are a match to TRBD1. CDR1 SNHLY and CDR2 FYNNEI come from the germline V gene. The V segment lost 6 bases and the J segment 4 bases; nucleotides outside the gene matches: 1. The CDR3 consists of 13 residues. Written as DNA, the CDR3 is TGTGCCAGCAGAGGGACAGGGTACAATGAGCAGTTCTTC. Amino acid sequence: CASRGTGYNEQFF.

The chain combines TRBV10-2 with TRBJ2-7; TRBD1 matches 8 bases. Losses at the gene ends were 10 bases for V and 0 bases for J; bases not matched to a gene: 5. CDR1 WSHSY and CDR2 SAAADI come from the germline V gene. The CDR3 length is 13 residues. As DNA, the CDR3 is TGCGCCACCCGGACAGGGAGCTCCTACGAGCAGTACTTC. Its translation is CATRTGSSYEQYF.

The CDR3: CSGGGNEQFF. Here the CDR3 DNA reads TGCAGCGGTGGGGGCAATGAGCAGTTCTTC. This chain uses TRBV29-1 with TRBJ2-1, with D perhaps TRBD1 or TRBD2 (5 bases each). The germline V gene encodes CDR1 SQVTM and CDR2 ANQGSEA. Trimming shortened V by 7 bases and J by 6 bases, and 7 bases separated the two germline ends. This CDR3 has 10 residues.

This clone was counted between two and nine times. CDR3 DNA: TGCGCCAGCAGCCAAGTTGAACTAGCGCAGGAGACCCAGTACTTC. This sequence encodes CASSQVELAQETQYF. V usage is TRBV4-1 and J usage is TRBJ2-5, with 7 bases fitting TRBD2. Germline CDR1 is MGHRA and CDR2 is YSYEKL. J was trimmed by 5 bases and V by 1 base; bases with no gene match: 7. The CDR3 runs to 15 residues.

The rearrangement links TRBV28 to TRBJ2-7; TRBD1 is a possible D gene (5 bases). The V and J ends lost 8 bases and 4 bases respectively, with 9 bases between them. The CDR3 is 11 residues long. From germline, CDR1 is MDHEN and CDR2 SYDVKM. Here the CDR3 reads CASSGIYEQYF. The DNA for the CDR3 is TGTGCCAGCTCAGGGATTTACGAGCAGTACTTC.

V and J are TRBV9 and TRBJ2-1, with 10 bases lining up with TRBD2. V was clipped by 4 bases and J by 9 bases; unmatched bases: 10. Germline V gene data show CDR1 as SGDLS and CDR2 as YYNGEE. The CDR3 length is 15 residues. In nucleotides, the CDR3 is TGTGCCAGCAGCCCCGTCCCAGCGGGAGGGGCTGAGCAGTTCTTC. Translated, it gives CASSPVPAGGAEQFF.

The chain joins TRBV10-2 to TRBJ1-1, with D tentatively TRBD1 (6 bases). The germline gives CDR1 WSHSY, CDR2 SAAADI. The germline V and J ends were trimmed by 1 base and 6 bases, with 12 bases remaining between them. The CDR3 runs to 14 residues. CDR3 sequence: CASSEFVRGSEAFF. The CDR3 bases are TGCGCCAGCAGTGAGTTCGTCAGGGGATCTGAAGCTTTCTTT.

Turning to this clone: A far larger clone is one nucleotide away, so this likely arose from a read error. The sample carries other DNA sequences with the same CDR3. This sequence joins TRBV19 and TRBJ2-7; a possible D gene is TRBD1 (5 bases). The CDR3 is made up of 12 amino acids. CDR1 and CDR2 from the germline V gene are LNHDA and SQIVND (reference sequence). Deletions cut 5 bases from V and 3 bases from J, with 8 bases between. The CDR3 DNA sequence: TGTGCCAGTAGTGACAGAGACTACGAGCAGTACTTC. Translation gives CASSDRDYEQYF.